This T cell receptor beta chain derives from a study of CD8 T cells in ankylosing spondylitis. At least ten counts were recorded for this clonotype. Its target is unknown. Study conclusions and caveats: The clones that were linked to disease were reported to be significantly enriched in matched synovial fluid samples from ankylosing spondylitis patients.

Quantitative 5'-RACE with molecular barcodes generated TCR beta libraries. TCRdb called the 5' RACE reads again in MiXCR, with one record for every CDR3 protein. The table has under 150,000 distinct CDR3 sequences, roughly 8% seen once. The CDR3 is made up of 16 amino acids. Trimming pared 6 bases from V and 0 bases from J, leaving 15 bases between. CDR1 is MNHEY, CDR2 SMNVEV, per germline (reference sequence). The chain couples TRBV27 to TRBJ2-1; D remains ambiguous. The sequence came from a male donor with ankylosing spondylitis. Sequenced input: synovial fluid, either unsorted or a sorted T cell fraction (not recorded which). The CDR3 loop reads CASSRPYSSSYNEQFF. The CDR3 region has the DNA TGTGCCAGCAGCCGCCCCTATTCGAGCTCCTACAATGAGCAGTTCTTC.